The sequence of this T cell receptor beta chain was determined in a study of blood T cell repertoires in COVID-19. Sequencing was performed with immunoSEQ multiplex PCR; in TCRdb, only in-frame clones are kept and a portion is missing. This table holds approximately 210,000 clones, over 75% found once. J lost 6 bases, V lost 4 bases, and 13 bases had no gene match. The CDR3 covers 16 residues. From germline, CDR1 is SGDLS and CDR2 YYNGEE. This TCR was sampled from a man over 45 with COVID-19, enrolled during active disease. The chain has TRBV9 and TRBJ2-1; 7 bases are a match to TRBD2. The sequenced sample consisted of peripheral blood. In DNA, the CDR3 is TGTGCCAGCAGCCACTGGGAGGGAGGAGGAGTCAATGAGCAGTTCTTC. It translates to CASSHWEGGGVNEQFF.